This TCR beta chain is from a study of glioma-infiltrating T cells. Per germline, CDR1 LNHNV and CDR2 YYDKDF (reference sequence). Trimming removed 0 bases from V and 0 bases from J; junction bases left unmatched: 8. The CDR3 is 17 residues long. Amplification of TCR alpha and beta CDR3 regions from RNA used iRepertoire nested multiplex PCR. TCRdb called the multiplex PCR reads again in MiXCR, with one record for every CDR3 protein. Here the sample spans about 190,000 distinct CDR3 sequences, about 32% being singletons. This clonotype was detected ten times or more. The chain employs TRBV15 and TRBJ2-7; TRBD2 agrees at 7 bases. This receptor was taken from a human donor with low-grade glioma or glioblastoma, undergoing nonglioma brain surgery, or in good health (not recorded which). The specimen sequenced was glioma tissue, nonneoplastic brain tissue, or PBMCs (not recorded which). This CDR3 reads CATSRDPMLADSYEQYF. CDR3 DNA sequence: TGTGCCACCAGCAGAGACCCTATGCTAGCGGACTCCTACGAGCAGTACTTC.